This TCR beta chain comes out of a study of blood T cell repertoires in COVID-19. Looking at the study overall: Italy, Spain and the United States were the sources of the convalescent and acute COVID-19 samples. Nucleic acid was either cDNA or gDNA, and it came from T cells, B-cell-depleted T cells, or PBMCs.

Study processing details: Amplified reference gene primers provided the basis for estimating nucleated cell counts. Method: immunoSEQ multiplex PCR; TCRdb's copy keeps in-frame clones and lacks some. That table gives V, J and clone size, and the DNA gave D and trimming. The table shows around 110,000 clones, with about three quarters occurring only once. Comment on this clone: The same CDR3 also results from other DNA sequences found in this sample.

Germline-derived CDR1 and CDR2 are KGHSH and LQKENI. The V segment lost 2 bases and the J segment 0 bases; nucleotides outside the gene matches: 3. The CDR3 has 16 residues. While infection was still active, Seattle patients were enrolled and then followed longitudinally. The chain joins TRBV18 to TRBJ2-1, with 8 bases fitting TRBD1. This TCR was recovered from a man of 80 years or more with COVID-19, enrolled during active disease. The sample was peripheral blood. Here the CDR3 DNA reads TGTGCCAGCTCACCAGGGACAGGTAGCTCCTACAATGAGCAGTTCTTC. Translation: CASSPGTGSSYNEQFF.